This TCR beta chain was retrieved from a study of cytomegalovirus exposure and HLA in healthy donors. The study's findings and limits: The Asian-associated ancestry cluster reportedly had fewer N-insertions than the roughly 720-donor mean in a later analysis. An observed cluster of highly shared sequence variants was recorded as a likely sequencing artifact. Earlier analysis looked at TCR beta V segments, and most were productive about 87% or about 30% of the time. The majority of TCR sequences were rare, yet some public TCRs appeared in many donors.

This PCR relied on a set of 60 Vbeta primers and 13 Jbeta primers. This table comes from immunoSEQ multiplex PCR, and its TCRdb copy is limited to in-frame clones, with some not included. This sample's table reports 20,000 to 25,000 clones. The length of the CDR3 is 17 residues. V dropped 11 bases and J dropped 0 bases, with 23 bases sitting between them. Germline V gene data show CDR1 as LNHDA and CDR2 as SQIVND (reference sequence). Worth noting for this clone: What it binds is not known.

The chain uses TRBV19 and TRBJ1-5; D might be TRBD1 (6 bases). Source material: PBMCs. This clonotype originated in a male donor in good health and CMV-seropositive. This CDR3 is CASGGTPLKYSNQPQHF. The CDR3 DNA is TGTGCCTCCGGGGGGACACCGCTAAAATATAGCAATCAGCCCCAGCATTTT.